This T cell receptor (beta chain) was recorded in a study of graft-versus-host responses after intestinal transplantation. In the case of this clone: No antigen is known for it.

Germline lookup yields CDR1 SGHDN and CDR2 FVKESK. V was pared by 3 bases and J by 0 bases, with 8 bases between. This CDR3 has 14 amino acids. Tissue processing of the graft released intraepithelial and lamina propria lymphocytes from it. Study-level findings and limits: Among circulating GvH clones, peak levels were associated with early post-transplant declines in HvG clones.

Profiled with immunoSEQ multiplex PCR; TCRdb holds only in-frame clones, not every one. The repertoire consists of tens of thousands of clones, with roughly four fifths occurring once and the leading ten covering 3% to 3.5%. This chain uses TRBV14 with TRBJ1-1; D unresolved. The sequence was obtained from a human patient who received an intestinal transplant, so some T cells may come from the graft donor. The material sequenced was ileum tissue, taken 12 days after intestinal transplant. CDR3 DNA sequence: TGTGCCAGCAGCCACCCCGGGATGAACACTGAAGCTTTCTTT. This codes for CASSHPGMNTEAFF.